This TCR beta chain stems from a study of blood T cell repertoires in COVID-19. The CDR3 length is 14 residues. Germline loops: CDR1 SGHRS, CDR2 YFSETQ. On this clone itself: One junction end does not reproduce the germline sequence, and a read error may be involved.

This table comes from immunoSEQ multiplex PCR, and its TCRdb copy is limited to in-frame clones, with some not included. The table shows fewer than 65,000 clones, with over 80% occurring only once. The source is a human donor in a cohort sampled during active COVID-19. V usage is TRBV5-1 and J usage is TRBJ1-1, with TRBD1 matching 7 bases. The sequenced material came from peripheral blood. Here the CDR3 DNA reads TGCGCCAGCAGCTTGGGGACGGGACAGCCGGTGGTGGGCTTT. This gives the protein CASSLGTGQPVVGF.